This TCR beta chain was recovered during a study of Ad26.COV2.S vaccination and SARS-CoV-2 variants. Turning to the study itself: A participant enrolled in the COV1001 Ad26.COV2.S trial arm provided the sample.

Generated by immunoSEQ multiplex PCR, the TCRdb table keeps only in-frame clones and is missing some. The table lists about 680,000 clones, around 90% of them singletons. Indicated treatment: over 15 received Ad26.COV2.S at low or high dose, single or two shots; roughly 5 received placebo; per-sample allocation not given. Vaccine and placebo recipients were sampled on day 63 after the first injection. Germline V lookup: CDR1 SGHDT, CDR2 YYEEEE. V was trimmed by 6 bases and J by 1 base, leaving 10 bases between them. The CDR3 spans 13 residues. Regarding this clone: The antigen is not known.

Whole-study results and caveats: Vaccine recipients had higher spike-specific TCR breadth than placebo recipients.

This chain links TRBV5-6 with TRBJ1-2; maybe TRBD1 (5 bases). The starting material was peripheral blood, obtained in a trial of Ad26.COV2.S vaccine versus placebo. The source of this sequence is a person between 18 and 65 years old who received the Ad26.COV2.S COVID-19 vaccine or a placebo. CDR3 in amino acids: CASIRQLNYGYTF. CDR3 DNA: TGTGCCAGCATTAGACAGCTTAACTATGGCTACACCTTC.